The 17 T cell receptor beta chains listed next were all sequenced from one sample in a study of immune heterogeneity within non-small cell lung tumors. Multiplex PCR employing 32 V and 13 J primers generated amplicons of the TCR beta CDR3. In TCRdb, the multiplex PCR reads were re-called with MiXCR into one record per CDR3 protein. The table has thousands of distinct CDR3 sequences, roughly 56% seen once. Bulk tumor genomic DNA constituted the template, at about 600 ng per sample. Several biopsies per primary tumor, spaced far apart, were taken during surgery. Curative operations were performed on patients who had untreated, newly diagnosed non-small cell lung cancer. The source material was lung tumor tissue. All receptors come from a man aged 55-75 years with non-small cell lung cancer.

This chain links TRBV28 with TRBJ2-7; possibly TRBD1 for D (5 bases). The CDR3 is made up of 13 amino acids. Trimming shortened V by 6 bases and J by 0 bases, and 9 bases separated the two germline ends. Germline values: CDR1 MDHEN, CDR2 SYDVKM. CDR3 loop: CASRGHDSYEQYF. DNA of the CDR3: TGTGCCAGCAGGGGGCATGACTCCTACGAGCAGTACTTC.

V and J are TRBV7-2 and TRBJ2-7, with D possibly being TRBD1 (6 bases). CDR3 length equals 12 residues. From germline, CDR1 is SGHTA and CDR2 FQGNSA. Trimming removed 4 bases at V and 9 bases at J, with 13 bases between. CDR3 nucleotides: TGTGCCAGCAGCTCAGGACAGCAGGGGCAGTACTTC. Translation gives CASSSGQQGQYF.

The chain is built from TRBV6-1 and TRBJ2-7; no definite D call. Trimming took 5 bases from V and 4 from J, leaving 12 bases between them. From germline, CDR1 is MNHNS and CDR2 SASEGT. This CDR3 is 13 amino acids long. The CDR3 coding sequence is TGTGCCAGCAGTCCCATCTACACTTACGAGCAGTACTTC. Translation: CASSPIYTYEQYF.

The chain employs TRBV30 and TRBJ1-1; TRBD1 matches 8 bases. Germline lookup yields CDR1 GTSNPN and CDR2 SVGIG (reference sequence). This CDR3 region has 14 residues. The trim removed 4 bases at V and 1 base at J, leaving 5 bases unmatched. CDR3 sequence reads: CAWTRGQENTEAFF. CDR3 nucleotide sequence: TGTGCCTGGACCCGGGGACAGGAGAACACTGAAGCTTTCTTT.

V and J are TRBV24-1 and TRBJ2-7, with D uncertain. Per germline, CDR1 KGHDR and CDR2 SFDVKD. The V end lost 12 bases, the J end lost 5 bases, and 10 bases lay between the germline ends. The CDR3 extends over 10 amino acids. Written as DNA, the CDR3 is TGTGCCCCCTTGCGGCACGAGCAGTACTTC. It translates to CAPLRHEQYF.

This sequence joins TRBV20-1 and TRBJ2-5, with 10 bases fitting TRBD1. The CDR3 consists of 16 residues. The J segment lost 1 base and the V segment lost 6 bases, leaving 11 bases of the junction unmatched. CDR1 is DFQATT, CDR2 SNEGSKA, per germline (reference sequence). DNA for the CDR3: TGCAGTGCCTTCGGACAGGGGGGTTTGTTCCAAGAGACCCAGTACTTC. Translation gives CSAFGQGGLFQETQYF.

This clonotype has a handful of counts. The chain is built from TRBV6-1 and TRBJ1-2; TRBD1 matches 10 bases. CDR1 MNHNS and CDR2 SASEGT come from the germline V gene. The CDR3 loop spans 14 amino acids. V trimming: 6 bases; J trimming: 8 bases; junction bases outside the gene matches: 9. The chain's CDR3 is CASRDRGNRLGYTF. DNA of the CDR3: TGTGCCAGCAGGGACAGGGGGAATAGACTAGGCTACACCTTC.

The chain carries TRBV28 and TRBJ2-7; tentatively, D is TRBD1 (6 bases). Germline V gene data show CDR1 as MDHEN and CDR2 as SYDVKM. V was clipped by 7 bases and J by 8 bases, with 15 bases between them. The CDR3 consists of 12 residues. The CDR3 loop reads CASNQQGFKQYF. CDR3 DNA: TGTGCCAGCAATCAACAGGGTTTCAAGCAGTACTTC.

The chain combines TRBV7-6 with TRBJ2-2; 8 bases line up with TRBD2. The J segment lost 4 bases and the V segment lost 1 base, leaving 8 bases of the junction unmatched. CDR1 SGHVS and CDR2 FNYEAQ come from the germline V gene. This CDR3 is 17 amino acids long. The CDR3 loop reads CASSLGPGGPITGELFF. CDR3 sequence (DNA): TGTGCCAGCAGCTTAGGTCCGGGAGGGCCGATCACCGGGGAGCTGTTTTTT.

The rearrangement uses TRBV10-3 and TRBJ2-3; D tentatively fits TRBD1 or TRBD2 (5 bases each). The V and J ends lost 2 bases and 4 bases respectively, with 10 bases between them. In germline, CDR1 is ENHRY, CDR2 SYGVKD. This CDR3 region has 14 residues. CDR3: CAISEGTRPDTQYF. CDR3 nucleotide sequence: TGTGCCATCAGTGAGGGGACGAGGCCAGATACGCAGTATTTT.

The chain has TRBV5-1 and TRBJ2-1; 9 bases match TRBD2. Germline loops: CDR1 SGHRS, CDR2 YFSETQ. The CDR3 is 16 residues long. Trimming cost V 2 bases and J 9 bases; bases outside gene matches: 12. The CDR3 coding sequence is TGCGCCAGCAGCTTAATAGCGGGAGTACCCGGGGGTGAGCAGTTCTTC. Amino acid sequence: CASSLIAGVPGGEQFF.

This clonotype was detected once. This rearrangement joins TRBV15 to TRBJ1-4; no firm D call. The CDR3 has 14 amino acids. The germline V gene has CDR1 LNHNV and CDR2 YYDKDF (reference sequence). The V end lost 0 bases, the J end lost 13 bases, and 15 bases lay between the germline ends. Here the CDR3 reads CATSRDHGLGRLFF. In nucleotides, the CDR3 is TGTGCCACCAGCAGAGATCACGGGTTAGGGAGACTGTTTTTT.

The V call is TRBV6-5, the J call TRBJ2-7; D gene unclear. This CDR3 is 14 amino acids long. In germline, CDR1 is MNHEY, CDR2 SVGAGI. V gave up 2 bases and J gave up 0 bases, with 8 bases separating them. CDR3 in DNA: TGTGCCAGCAGTTACCCCGACAACTCCTACGAGCAGTACTTC. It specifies CASSYPDNSYEQYF.

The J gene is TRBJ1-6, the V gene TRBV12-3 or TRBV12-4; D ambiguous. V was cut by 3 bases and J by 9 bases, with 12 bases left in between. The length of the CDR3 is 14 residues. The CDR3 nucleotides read TGTGCCAGCAGTTTCGACATAGCGGGTTCACCCCTCCACTTT. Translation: CASSFDIAGSPLHF.

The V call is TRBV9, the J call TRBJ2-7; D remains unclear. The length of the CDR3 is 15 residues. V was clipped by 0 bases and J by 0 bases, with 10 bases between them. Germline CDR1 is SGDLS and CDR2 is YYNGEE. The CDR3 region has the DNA TGTGCCAGCAGCGTAGGCGGCCGAAGCTCCTACGAGCAGTACTTC. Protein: CASSVGGRSSYEQYF.

The CDR3 reads CASSVSSGSSTDTQYF. The DNA of the CDR3 is TGTGCCAGCAGTGTTTCTAGCGGTTCTAGCACAGATACGCAGTATTTT. The chain recombines TRBV6-1 with TRBJ2-3; 7 nucleotides line up with TRBD2. The CDR3 spans 16 residues. The ends lost 4 bases at V and 0 bases at J; junction bases unmatched: 7. Germline V gene sequence: CDR1 MNHNS, CDR2 SASEGT.

CDR3: CASSRNTYEQYF. CDR3 nucleotides: TGTGCCAGCAGTCGCAATACCTACGAGCAGTACTTC. The chain is built from TRBV6-1 and TRBJ2-7, with D hard to call. The CDR3 sequence is 12 residues long. Trimming removed 5 bases from V and 2 bases from J, with 7 bases in between. Per germline, CDR1 MNHNS and CDR2 SASEGT.